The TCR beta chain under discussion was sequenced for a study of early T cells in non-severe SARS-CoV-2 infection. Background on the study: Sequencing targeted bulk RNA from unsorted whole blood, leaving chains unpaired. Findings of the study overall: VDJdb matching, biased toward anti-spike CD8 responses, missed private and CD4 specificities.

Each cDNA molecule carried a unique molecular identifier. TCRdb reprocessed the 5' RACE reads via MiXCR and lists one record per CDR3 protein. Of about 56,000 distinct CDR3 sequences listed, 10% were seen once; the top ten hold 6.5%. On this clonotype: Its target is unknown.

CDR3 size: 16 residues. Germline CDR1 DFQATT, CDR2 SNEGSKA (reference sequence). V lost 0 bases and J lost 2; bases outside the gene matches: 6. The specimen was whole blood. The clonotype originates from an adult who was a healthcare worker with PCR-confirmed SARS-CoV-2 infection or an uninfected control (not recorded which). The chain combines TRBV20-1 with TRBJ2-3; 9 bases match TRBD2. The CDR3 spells CSARDRLAGFTDTQYF. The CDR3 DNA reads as TGCAGTGCTAGAGATCGCCTAGCGGGATTCACAGATACGCAGTATTTT.